Following are 30 T cell receptor beta chains from one sample sequenced in a study of blood T cell repertoires in COVID-19. Clones were read by immunoSEQ multiplex PCR, and TCRdb kept only the in-frame ones, dropping some. Among around 170,000 clones listed, around 89% were seen once. The specimen was peripheral blood. The receptors shown here come from a man aged 55 to 70 with acute or convalescent COVID-19.

The CDR3 DNA sequence: TGTGCCAGCACCCCAGCGGGCACTGAAGCTTTCTTT. Protein sequence: CASTPAGTEAFF. V gene TRBV2 combines with J gene TRBJ1-1, with no clear D. The V end was cut by 7 bases, the J end by 4 bases, with 10 bases between. The CDR3 has 12 amino acids. Germline V lookup: CDR1 SNHLY, CDR2 FYNNEI.

The rearrangement links TRBV7-3 to TRBJ2-3, with 7 bases that match TRBD2. CDR3 length: 15 amino acids. With V trimmed by 4 bases and J by 2 bases, 6 bases remained unmatched. Germline CDR1 reads SGHTA; CDR2 reads FQGTGA. In DNA, the CDR3 is TGTGCCAGCAGCTCTAGTGGGGGGGACACAGATACGCAGTATTTT. Its translation: CASSSSGGDTDTQYF.

The V and J genes are TRBV7-8 and TRBJ1-6; 8 nucleotides agree with TRBD1. There are 17 residues in the CDR3. The V gene's germline CDR1 is SGHVS and CDR2 FQNEAQ. V lost 5 bases, J lost 6 bases, and 12 bases stayed unmatched. The CDR3 coding sequence is TGTGCCAGCAGCCTACTAGAAAAGACAGGGGTTAATTCACCCCTCCACTTT. Translated: CASSLLEKTGVNSPLHF.

The genes are TRBV24-1 and TRBJ2-3, with TRBD2 matching 7 bases. CDR1 is KGHDR and CDR2 is SFDVKD in the germline V gene. V shed 5 bases and J 2 bases; nucleotides not matched to a gene: 6. This CDR3 is built from 15 residues. CDR3 sequence: CATSARGDLTDTQYF. The DNA for the CDR3 is TGTGCCACCAGTGCCCGGGGGGACCTCACAGATACGCAGTATTTT.

The chain employs TRBV10-3 and TRBJ2-7; TRBD2 aligns across 12 bases. The V segment lost 6 bases and the J segment 2 bases; nucleotides outside the gene matches: 2. This CDR3 has 14 residues. CDR1 and CDR2 (germline): ENHRY, SYGVKD. CDR3 coding DNA: TGTGCCATCAGGGCTAGCGGGGGGGCCTACGAGCAGTACTTC. It specifies CAIRASGGAYEQYF.

V and J are TRBV6-5 and TRBJ1-2, with 9 bases lining up with TRBD1. CDR1 MNHEY and CDR2 SVGAGI come from the germline V gene. Losses at the gene ends were 6 bases for V and 7 bases for J; bases not matched to a gene: 6. This CDR3 has 13 residues. CDR3 in DNA: TGTGCCAGCAGCCCGGACAGGGGTAGTGGCTACACCTTC. It encodes CASSPDRGSGYTF.

This clone has just one count. The rearrangement joins TRBV10-1 to TRBJ1-1; D unclear. CDR3 length: 13 amino acids. Trimming took 0 bases from V and 5 from J, leaving 7 bases between them. Germline V gene lookup returns CDR1 WNHNN and CDR2 SYGVQD (reference sequence). CDR3 amino acids: CASSESPRTEAFF. The CDR3 region has the DNA TGCGCCAGCAGTGAGTCACCCCGGACTGAAGCTTTCTTT.

Comment on this clone: This specimen includes other DNA sequences encoding the same CDR3. V and J are TRBV3-1 (or the pseudogene TRBV3-2) and TRBJ2-2; D unresolved. The V end lost 1 base, the J end lost 2 bases, and 2 bases lay between the germline ends. CDR3 length equals 13 residues. From germline, CDR1 is LGHDT and CDR2 YNNKEL (reference sequence). The CDR3 spells CASSQVNTGELFF. Here the CDR3 DNA reads TGTGCCAGCAGCCAAGTAAACACCGGGGAGCTGTTTTTT.

The rearrangement joins TRBV5-6 to TRBJ1-1; D not resolved. This CDR3 region has 15 residues. The ends were cut back, 0 bases at V and 1 base at J, with 10 bases in the middle. Germline values: CDR1 SGHDT, CDR2 YYEEEE. CDR3 region: CASSLGLHPNTEAFF. The CDR3 DNA reads as TGTGCCAGCAGCTTGGGTTTACACCCGAACACTGAAGCTTTCTTT.

The V gene is TRBV10-3, the J gene TRBJ1-1; D is unclear. The germline CDR1 and CDR2 sequences are ENHRY and SYGVKD. CDR3 length equals 14 residues. Trimming removed 8 bases at V and 5 bases at J, with 18 bases between. This CDR3 is CAICSREGETEAFF. CDR3 nucleotide sequence: TGTGCCATCTGTTCGAGGGAAGGAGAAACTGAAGCTTTCTTT.

The gene calls are TRBV11-2 and TRBJ1-2; D remains ambiguous. V shed 5 bases and J shed 0 bases, with 7 bases lying between them. This CDR3 has 13 amino acids. Germline loops: CDR1 SGHAT, CDR2 FQNNGV. The CDR3 loop reads CASSPRSNYGYTF. The CDR3 coding sequence is TGTGCCAGCAGCCCCAGATCTAACTATGGCTACACCTTC.

This CDR3 reads CASNWTSGGAVVETQYF. Here the CDR3 DNA reads TGTGCCAGCAATTGGACTAGCGGGGGGGCTGTTGTAGAGACCCAGTACTTC. The chain recombines TRBV6-4 with TRBJ2-5; 15 nucleotides align to TRBD2. V lost 7 bases to trimming and J lost 4 bases; unmatched junction nucleotides: 10. CDR3 length: 17 amino acids. The germline gives CDR1 MRHNA, CDR2 SNTAGT.

This chain links TRBV3-1 (or the pseudogene TRBV3-2) with TRBJ2-3; weak D call: TRBD1 (6 bases). Germline V gene sequence: CDR1 LGHDT, CDR2 YNNKEL (reference sequence). Trimming stripped 1 base from V and 1 base from J, with 9 bases between. The length of the CDR3 is 15 residues. CDR3 DNA sequence: TGTGCCAGCAGCCAAGCAGGGGCCGGCACAGATACGCAGTATTTT. Its protein product is CASSQAGAGTDTQYF.

This chain uses TRBV7-9 with TRBJ2-7; unclear D gene. The ends were cut back, 5 bases at V and 0 bases at J, with 11 bases in the middle. The CDR3 has 14 residues. From germline, CDR1 is SEHNR and CDR2 FQNEAQ (reference sequence). As DNA, the CDR3 is TGTGCCAGCAGCCCCGGGTACGGCTCCTACGAGCAGTACTTC. Its protein product is CASSPGYGSYEQYF.

The CDR3: CASSEQGMNEQYF. CDR3 in DNA: TGTGCCAGCAGTGAACAGGGAATGAACGAGCAGTACTTC. The chain joins TRBV6-1 to TRBJ2-7, with D perhaps TRBD1 (5 bases). V was trimmed by 2 bases and J by 5 bases, leaving 10 bases between them. Germline CDR1 reads MNHNS; CDR2 reads SASEGT. This CDR3 has 13 residues.

The chain combines TRBV7-2 with TRBJ2-1, with unresolved D. V dropped 8 bases and J dropped 0 bases, with 17 bases sitting between them. This CDR3 region has 16 residues. In germline, CDR1 is SGHTA, CDR2 FQGNSA. Here the CDR3 reads CASSPLADSSYNEQFF. The CDR3, as DNA: TGTGCCAGCTCCCCCCTGGCGGATAGCTCCTACAATGAGCAGTTCTTC.

This chain joins TRBV7-9 and TRBJ1-5, with a weak D call TRBD1 (5 bases). Between the trimmed V and J ends, which lost 5 bases and 1 base, there was a span of 12 bases. Germline V gene lookup returns CDR1 SEHNR and CDR2 FQNEAQ (reference sequence). The CDR3 length is 15 residues. The CDR3 spells CASSQGAESNQPQHF. CDR3 DNA: TGTGCCAGCAGCCAAGGGGCGGAGAGCAATCAGCCCCAGCATTTT.

The gene calls are TRBV18 and TRBJ2-3; a possible D gene is TRBD1 (5 bases). Trimming left V 2 bases short and J 6 bases short, with 6 bases between. Germline V gene data show CDR1 as KGHSH and CDR2 as LQKENI. The CDR3 consists of 12 residues. Here the CDR3 DNA reads TGTGCCAGCTCACCAAAGGGGGATACGCAGTATTTT. It encodes CASSPKGDTQYF.

The chain combines TRBV7-2 with TRBJ1-4; TRBD1 is a possible D gene (6 bases). Trimming took off 1 base at V and 7 bases at J, with 10 bases between the two ends. Germline V gene sequence: CDR1 SGHTA, CDR2 FQGNSA. This CDR3 region has 14 residues. DNA of the CDR3: TGTGCCAGCAGCTTAGGGGGGCCCAGTGAAAAACTGTTTTTT. This translates into CASSLGGPSEKLFF. The variable domain in full, with the rest retrieved from reference TRBV7-2 and TRBJ1-4, is GAGVSQSPSNKVTEKGKDVELRCDPISGHTALYWYRQSLGQGLEFLIYFQGNSAPDKSGLPSDRFSAERTGGSVSTLTIQRTQQEDSAVYLCASSLGGPSEKLFFGSGTQLSVL.

The chain combines TRBV15 with TRBJ2-7; TRBD1 aligns across 7 bases. Trimming removed 0 bases from V and 3 bases from J; junction bases left unmatched: 5. From germline, CDR1 is LNHNV and CDR2 YYDKDF (reference sequence). The CDR3 is made up of 15 amino acids. The CDR3, as DNA: TGTGCCACCAGCAGAGAAAAGGGGGCGAACTACGAGCAGTACTTC. Translation gives CATSREKGANYEQYF.

Note on this clone: One junction end does not reproduce the germline sequence, and a read error may be involved. V and J are TRBV2 and TRBJ1-2; no clear D gene. The V gene's germline CDR1 is SNHLY and CDR2 FYNNEI. This CDR3 spans 15 amino acids. CDR3 in DNA: TGTGCCAGCAGTGAAATGAGGGTATCTAACAATGGCTACACCTTC. The encoded protein is CASSEMRVSNNGYTF.

V is TRBV9 and J is TRBJ1-2; D is unresolved. The germline V gene encodes CDR1 SGDLS and CDR2 YYNGEE. With 3 bases removed from V and 4 bases from J, the gap between germline ends came to 13 bases. The CDR3 is 14 amino acids. The CDR3 here is CASSARSEPYGYTF. The CDR3 DNA sequence: TGTGCCAGCAGCGCTAGATCCGAACCCTATGGCTACACCTTC.

V is TRBV7-6 and J is TRBJ2-2; 13 nucleotides line up with TRBD2. V lost 6 bases to trimming and J lost 4 bases; unmatched junction nucleotides: 5. CDR1 SGHVS and CDR2 FNYEAQ come from the germline V gene. This CDR3 contains 16 residues. The CDR3: CASRLTSGGATGELFF. CDR3 DNA: TGTGCCAGCAGACTAACTAGCGGGGGGGCCACCGGGGAGCTGTTTTTT.

In DNA form, the CDR3 reads TGTCCCTTGTGGGCAGGGCGTAATCAGCCCCAGCATTTT. Translated: CPLWAGRNQPQHF. The rearrangement joins TRBV12-5 to TRBJ1-5; D might be TRBD1 (5 bases). This CDR3 comprises 13 residues. The germline V gene encodes CDR1 LGHNT and CDR2 FRNRAP.

This clone was seen once. V gene TRBV5-8 combines with J gene TRBJ1-5; D ambiguous. The germline CDR1 and CDR2 sequences are SGHTS and YDEGEE. The CDR3 loop spans 15 amino acids. Trimming took off 3 bases at V and 0 bases at J, with 10 bases between the two ends. CDR3 amino acids: CASSSTGGSNQPQHF. The CDR3 nucleotides read TGTGCCAGCAGCTCAACTGGTGGTAGCAATCAGCCCCAGCATTTT.

This sequence joins TRBV19 and TRBJ1-4; the D gene is possibly TRBD1 (5 bases). This CDR3 spans 15 amino acids. V was cut by 5 bases and J by 5 bases, with 15 bases left in between. Germline CDR1 reads LNHDA; CDR2 reads SQIVND (reference sequence). CDR3 region: CASSAVRGVNEKLFF. The CDR3 DNA is TGTGCCAGTAGTGCCGTACGGGGGGTAAATGAAAAACTGTTTTTT.

In regard to this clone: With a much larger clone just one base away, this may be a read error. Other DNA sequences in this sample translate to the same CDR3. The gene calls are TRBV27 and TRBJ1-2; D might be TRBD1 (5 bases). CDR3 length equals 14 residues. V was shortened by 2 bases and J by 10 bases, with 17 bases between the two germline ends. Germline-derived CDR1 and CDR2 are MNHEY and SMNVEV (reference sequence). The CDR3 here is CASSLVGQASVYTF. Here the CDR3 DNA reads TGTGCCAGCAGTTTAGTAGGACAAGCCAGCGTCTACACCTTC.

The genes are TRBV4-2 and TRBJ2-2; no clear D. The CDR3 runs to 13 residues. V lost 4 bases, J lost 3 bases, and 6 bases lay in between. Germline V gene data show CDR1 as LGHNA and CDR2 as YNFKEQ. The CDR3: CASSPLDTGELFF. DNA for the CDR3: TGTGCCAGCAGCCCACTTGACACCGGGGAGCTGTTTTTT.

The CDR3 region has the DNA TGCGCCAGCAGTCAATCGGAGAAAACTGGGGCCAACGTCCTGACTTTC. Amino acids: CASSQSEKTGANVLTF. The chain employs TRBV23-1 and TRBJ2-6; no definite D call. TRBV23-1 is given ORF status, its function remaining uncertain. Trimming took 0 bases from V and 2 from J, leaving 8 bases between them. The CDR3 spans 16 residues.

The chain uses TRBV15 and TRBJ1-3; TRBD1 might be the D (5 bases). Trimming took off 0 bases at V and 8 bases at J, with 11 bases between the two ends. The V gene's germline CDR1 is LNHNV and CDR2 YYDKDF (reference sequence). There are 14 residues in the CDR3. CDR3 nucleotide sequence: TGTGCCACCAGCAGAGATACCGGGGGGGACACCATATATTTT. Protein: CATSRDTGGDTIYF. The full variable domain, with the rest looked up from reference TRBV15 and TRBJ1-3, is DAMVIQNPRYQVTQFGKPVTLSCSQTLNHNVMYWYQQKSSQAPKLLFHYYDKDFNNEADTPDNFQSRRPNTSFCFLDIRSPGLGDTAMYLCATSRDTGGDTIYFGEGSWLTVV.